This T cell receptor beta chain emerged from a study of cytomegalovirus exposure and HLA in healthy donors. The PCR contained 60 Vbeta and 13 Jbeta primers. Profiling relied on immunoSEQ multiplex PCR, and the TCRdb table lists in-frame clones only, not all of them. Among 100,000 to 150,000 clones, 80% were seen once, and the ten largest hold 0.95% to 1.5%. Broader study findings: According to an earlier analysis, most TCR beta V segments yielded productive rearrangements about 87% or about 30% of the time. Among TCR beta chains, those listed as cytomegalovirus-associated numbered some 170.

V lost 5 bases and J lost 0, with 8 bases in between. The CDR3 runs to 14 residues. Germline V gives CDR1 MDHEN, CDR2 SYDVKM. Points on this clone: Its specificity is unknown.

This chain joins TRBV28 and TRBJ2-1; D call uncertain. The clonotype comes from a female donor in good health and CMV-seronegative. Sequencing used PBMCs. CDR3 loop: CASSMLSSYNEQFF. The CDR3 region has the DNA TGTGCCAGCAGTATGTTGAGCTCCTACAATGAGCAGTTCTTC.